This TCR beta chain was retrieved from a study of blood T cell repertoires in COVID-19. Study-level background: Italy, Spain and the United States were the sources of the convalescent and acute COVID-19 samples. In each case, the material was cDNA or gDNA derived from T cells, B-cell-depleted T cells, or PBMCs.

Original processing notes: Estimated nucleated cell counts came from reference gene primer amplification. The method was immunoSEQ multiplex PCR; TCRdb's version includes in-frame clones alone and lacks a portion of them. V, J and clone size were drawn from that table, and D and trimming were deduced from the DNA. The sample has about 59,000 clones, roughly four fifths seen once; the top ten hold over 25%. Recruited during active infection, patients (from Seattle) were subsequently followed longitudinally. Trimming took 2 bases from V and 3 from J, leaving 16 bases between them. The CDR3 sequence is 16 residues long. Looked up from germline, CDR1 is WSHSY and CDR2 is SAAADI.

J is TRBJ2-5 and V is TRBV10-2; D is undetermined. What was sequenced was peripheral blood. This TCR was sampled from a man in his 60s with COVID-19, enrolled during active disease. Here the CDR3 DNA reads TGCGCCAGCAGTGAGGGTGAGGCTAGGTGGGAAGAGACCCAGTACTTC. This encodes CASSEGEARWEETQYF.